The count of the clone carrying this TCR beta chain is one. Its antigen is undetermined. The PCR made use of 60 Vbeta and 13 Jbeta primers. The assay was immunoSEQ multiplex PCR, and TCRdb's table has in-frame clones only and misses some. The table lists 95,000 to 150,000 clones, around 86% of them singletons. Germline V gives CDR1 SEHNR, CDR2 FQNEAQ (reference sequence). The CDR3 is made up of 14 amino acids. Germline trimming cut 5 bases from V and 14 bases from J; bases unmatched to any gene: 9. The data were obtained in a study of cytomegalovirus exposure and HLA in healthy donors. Study as a whole: Earlier, 117 million unique TCR beta sequences were recovered from approximately 180 million T cells by an analysis. Broader study findings: In a later analysis, donors in an Asian-associated ancestry cluster reportedly had fewer N-insertions in productive TCRs than the cohort mean. Prior analysis indicated that the majority of TCR beta V segments exhibited productivity approximately 87% or approximately 30% of the time.

The specimen sequenced was PBMCs. The sequence derives from a man aged 25 to 45 in good health and CMV-seronegative. The gene calls are TRBV7-9 and TRBJ1-6; 10 bases agree with TRBD1. The CDR3 here is CASSPGTGARSLHF. In DNA, the CDR3 is TGTGCCAGCAGCCCCGGGACAGGGGCCAGATCCCTCCACTTT.